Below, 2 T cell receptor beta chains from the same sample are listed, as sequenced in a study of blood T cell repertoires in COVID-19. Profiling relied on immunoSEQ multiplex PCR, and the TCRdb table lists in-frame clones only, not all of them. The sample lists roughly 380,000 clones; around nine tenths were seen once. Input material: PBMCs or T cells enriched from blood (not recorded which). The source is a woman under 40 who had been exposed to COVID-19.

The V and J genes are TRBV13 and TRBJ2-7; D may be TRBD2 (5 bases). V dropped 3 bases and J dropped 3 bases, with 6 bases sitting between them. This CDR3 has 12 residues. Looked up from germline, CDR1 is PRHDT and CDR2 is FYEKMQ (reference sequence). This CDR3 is CASSFRGYEQYF. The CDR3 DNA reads TGTGCCAGCAGCTTTCGGGGCTACGAGCAGTACTTC. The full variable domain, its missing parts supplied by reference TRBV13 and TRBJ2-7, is AAGVIQSPRHLIKEKRETATLKCYPIPRHDTVYWYQQGPGQDPQFLISFYEKMQSDKGSIPDRFSAQQFSDYHSELNMSSLELGDSALYFCASSFRGYEQYFGPGTRLTVT.

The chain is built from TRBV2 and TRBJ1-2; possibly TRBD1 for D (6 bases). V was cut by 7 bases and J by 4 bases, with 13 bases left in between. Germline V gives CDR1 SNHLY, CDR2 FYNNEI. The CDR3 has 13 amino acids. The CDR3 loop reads CASTSGAGYGYTF. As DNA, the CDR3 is TGTGCCAGCACCTCAGGGGCGGGCTATGGCTACACCTTC. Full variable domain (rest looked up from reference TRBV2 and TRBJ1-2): EPEVTQTPSHQVTQMGQEVILRCVPISNHLYFYWYRQILGQKVEFLVSFYNNEISEKSEIFDDQFSVERPDGSNFTLKIRSTKLEDSAMYFCASTSGAGYGYTFGSGTRLTVV.